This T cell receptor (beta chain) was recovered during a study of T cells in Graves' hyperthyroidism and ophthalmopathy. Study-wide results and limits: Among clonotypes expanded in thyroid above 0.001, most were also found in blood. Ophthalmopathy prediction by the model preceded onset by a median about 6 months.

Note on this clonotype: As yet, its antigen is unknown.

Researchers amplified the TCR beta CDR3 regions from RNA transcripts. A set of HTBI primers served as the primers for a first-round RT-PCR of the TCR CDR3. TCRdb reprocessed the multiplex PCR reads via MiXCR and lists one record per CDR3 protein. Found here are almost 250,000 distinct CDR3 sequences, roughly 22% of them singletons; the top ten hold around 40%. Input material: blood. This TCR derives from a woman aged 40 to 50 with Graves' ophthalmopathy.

The CDR3 bases are TGTGCCAGCAGCTTATCAGGCTCTGACAATCAGCCCCAGCATTTT. Amino acids: CASSLSGSDNQPQHF. The V gene is TRBV7-2, the J gene TRBJ1-5, with D unclear. The CDR3 is 15 amino acids. The V end was cut by 2 bases, the J end by 3 bases, with 11 bases between. In germline, CDR1 is SGHTA, CDR2 FQGNSA.